The source of this T cell receptor (beta chain) is a study of beta chain features in type 1 diabetes. Study conclusions and caveats: Researchers report that Type 1 diabetes patients had moderately but significantly shorter TCRB CDR3s across all four CD4+ subsets.

Sorting gave populations that all exceeded 98% purity. This clone has only a few counts. Antigen: not known. The isolated RNA, all of it, was reverse transcribed, so expressed TCRB transcripts were what got sequenced. Generated by immunoSEQ multiplex PCR, the TCRdb table keeps only in-frame clones and is missing some. The sample gives around 240,000 clones, 16% of which show up once; less than 0.09% is in the top ten. CDR3 length: 16 residues. In germline, CDR1 is SGDLS, CDR2 YYNGEE. J was trimmed by 5 bases and V by 3 bases; bases with no gene match: 8. The source is a man aged 30 to 39 with type 1 diabetes. Source material: naive CD4+ T cells from blood. The rearrangement uses TRBV9 and TRBJ2-5; TRBD1 agrees at 12 bases. The CDR3 region has the DNA TGTGCCAGCAGCGCGGCGGGACAGGGGGCGTGGGAGACCCAGTACTTC. It specifies CASSAAGQGAWETQYF.